These 28 T cell receptor beta chains share one sample of origin, sequenced in a study of T cell repertoires in cytomegalovirus infection. TCRdb reprocessed the reads with MiXCR, giving one entry per CDR3 protein. The sample shows around 440,000 distinct CDR3 sequences, about 11% of them seen only once. Specimen: PBMCs. Source of these receptors: a human donor in good health (CMV status not recorded). Some clones in this sample may be carry-over from other donors' samples.

This clonotype was seen at least ten times. The chain combines TRBV7-2 with TRBJ1-6; D not resolved. The ends were cut back, 4 bases at V and 0 bases at J, with 4 bases in the middle. The CDR3 is made up of 14 amino acids. Germline CDR1 reads SGHTA; CDR2 reads FQGNSA. For the CDR3, the DNA is TGTGCCAGCAGCTCTGGCTCCTATAATTCACCCCTCCACTTT. This encodes CASSSGSYNSPLHF.

This clonotype was counted ten times or more. This chain joins TRBV2 and TRBJ1-4, with TRBD1 matching over 7 bases. CDR1 and CDR2 from the germline V gene are SNHLY and FYNNEI. Losses at the gene ends were 7 bases for V and 0 bases for J; bases not matched to a gene: 8. This CDR3 spans 16 amino acids. Written as DNA, the CDR3 is TGTGCCAGCACTGGGACAGCAGACGCAACTAATGAAAAACTGTTTTTT. Amino acids: CASTGTADATNEKLFF.

There are many counts of this clonotype. The chain is built from TRBV7-9 and TRBJ1-2; D unresolved. Germline values: CDR1 SEHNR, CDR2 FQNEAQ (reference sequence). This CDR3 contains 13 residues. V was clipped by 3 bases and J by 4 bases, with 9 bases between them. Written as DNA, the CDR3 is TGTGCCAGCAGCTTCGGGCCCCTCTATGGCTACACCTTC. This codes for CASSFGPLYGYTF.

This clonotype was seen ten or more times. The gene calls are TRBV18 and TRBJ2-1; 8 bases match TRBD2. Germline assignment: CDR1 KGHSH and CDR2 LQKENI. This CDR3 has 16 amino acids. Germline trimming cut 3 bases from V and 9 bases from J; bases unmatched to any gene: 13. CDR3 protein: CASSPPQQRELAEQFF. The CDR3 DNA follows: TGTGCCAGCTCACCCCCCCAACAGCGGGAGTTGGCTGAGCAGTTCTTC.

The chain recombines TRBV20-1 with TRBJ2-3; 11 nucleotides line up with TRBD2. This CDR3 has 12 amino acids. Germline CDR1 and CDR2: DFQATT and SNEGSKA (reference sequence). J gave up 6 bases and V 7 bases, and 3 bases lay outside the gene matches. The CDR3 sequence: CSVSGGADTQYF. CDR3 bases: TGCAGTGTTAGCGGGGGGGCCGATACGCAGTATTTT.

This clonotype appeared many times. The chain combines TRBV6-2 or TRBV6-3 with TRBJ2-7, with a weak D call TRBD2 (5 bases). The germline CDR1 and CDR2 sequences are MNHEY and SVGEGT. With 7 bases removed from V and 6 bases from J, the gap between germline ends came to 16 bases. This CDR3 region has 13 residues. In DNA form, the CDR3 reads TGTGCCAGCACAGGACTGACCCTAATCGAGCAGTACTTC. This codes for CASTGLTLIEQYF.

The table lists this clonotype with a few counts. The chain combines TRBV27 with TRBJ2-5; 10 bases align to TRBD2. The length of the CDR3 is 19 residues. The germline gives CDR1 MNHEY, CDR2 SMNVEV (reference sequence). Trimming took 6 bases from V and 4 from J; bases not matched to a gene: 20. Here the CDR3 reads CASSLGLAGESGFGETQYF. In nucleotides, the CDR3 is TGTGCCAGCAGCCTTGGCCTAGCGGGAGAATCGGGGTTTGGAGAGACCCAGTACTTC.

Many counts were recorded for this clonotype. The chain couples TRBV27 to TRBJ2-5; 13 nucleotides match TRBD2. CDR1 and CDR2 (germline): MNHEY, SMNVEV (reference sequence). CDR3 size: 20 residues. The V segment lost 0 bases and the J segment 1 base; nucleotides outside the gene matches: 11. The CDR3 DNA sequence: TGTGCCAGCAGTTTATCCTTTAAGGGACTAGCGGGACTCCTCCAAGAGACCCAGTACTTC. Its protein is CASSLSFKGLAGLLQETQYF.

This clonotype has ten or more counts. The chain joins TRBV10-3 to TRBJ2-3, with TRBD2 identical over 11 bases. The ends lost 6 bases at V and 5 bases at J; junction bases unmatched: 10. The CDR3 runs 16 residues. In germline, CDR1 is ENHRY, CDR2 SYGVKD. CDR3 sequence (DNA): TGTGCCATCAGACTAGCGGGGGACAACCGGGAAGATACGCAGTATTTT. Translation gives CAIRLAGDNREDTQYF.

This chain connects TRBV18 to TRBJ2-1; 8 bases fit TRBD2. CDR3 length equals 16 residues. Looked up from germline, CDR1 is KGHSH and CDR2 is LQKENI. Trimming cost V 1 base and J 9 bases; bases outside gene matches: 11. The CDR3 nucleotides are TGTGCCAGCTCACCACAACGTCCGGGAGCGGGGGTTGAGCAGTTCTTC. This gives the protein CASSPQRPGAGVEQFF.

This clonotype showed up just a few times. This chain links TRBV12-3 or TRBV12-4 with TRBJ1-1, with 10 bases identical to TRBD1. This CDR3 spans 16 amino acids. J was trimmed by 1 base and V by 3 bases; bases with no gene match: 5. CDR3 in amino acids: CASSLEGQGPNTEAFF. DNA for the CDR3: TGTGCCAGCAGTTTGGAGGGACAGGGGCCGAACACTGAAGCTTTCTTT.

In this sample, this clonotype turned up a few times. The chain carries TRBV15 and TRBJ2-5; D ambiguous. The V gene's germline CDR1 is LNHNV and CDR2 YYDKDF (reference sequence). With 0 bases removed from V and 5 bases from J, the gap between germline ends came to 13 bases. The CDR3 runs to 15 residues. The CDR3 nucleotides read TGTGCCACCAGCAGAGATCCGAGCGTATGGGAGACCCAGTACTTC. Its protein product is CATSRDPSVWETQYF.

This clonotype appeared many times. The chain is built from TRBV6-1 and TRBJ1-5, with D possibly TRBD1 on 5 matching bases. The CDR3 runs 11 residues. The V end lost 8 bases, the J end lost 6 bases, and 8 bases lay between the germline ends. Looked up from germline, CDR1 is MNHNS and CDR2 is SASEGT. The CDR3 here is CASRQGQPQHF. Written as DNA, the CDR3 is TGTGCCAGCCGTCAGGGTCAGCCCCAGCATTTT.

This clonotype was detected ten times or more. V gene TRBV7-3 combines with J gene TRBJ2-3; D uncertain. This CDR3 region has 15 residues. The V and J ends lost 0 bases and 0 bases respectively, with 7 bases between them. Germline V CDR1 and CDR2: SGHTA, FQGTGA. Here the CDR3 DNA reads TGTGCCAGCAGCTTAACGAGCGCCAGCACAGATACGCAGTATTTT. It encodes CASSLTSASTDTQYF.

This clonotype came up a few times. This chain links TRBV18 with TRBJ2-1; TRBD2 aligns across 14 bases. From germline, CDR1 is KGHSH and CDR2 LQKENI. Unmatched junction bases numbered 3, after V lost 3 bases and J lost 8 bases. CDR3 length: 15 residues. The CDR3 DNA is TGTGCCAGCTCACCGGGACTAGCGGGAGCCGATGAGCAGTTCTTC. It yields the protein CASSPGLAGADEQFF. The variable domain in full, with the rest retrieved from reference TRBV18 and TRBJ2-1, is NAGVMQNPRHLVRRRGQEARLRCSPMKGHSHVYWYRQLPEEGLKFMVYLQKENIIDESGMPKERFSAEFPKEGPSILRIQQVVRGDSAAYFCASSPGLAGADEQFFGPGTRLTVL.

This clonotype came up many times. The rearrangement links TRBV4-1 to TRBJ1-1, with D perhaps matching TRBD1 (6 bases). Germline CDR1 reads MGHRA; CDR2 reads YSYEKL. Trimming took off 3 bases at V and 1 base at J, with 15 bases between the two ends. CDR3 length equals 16 residues. The CDR3 nucleotides are TGCGCCAGCAGCCACGCCCAGGGGATGGGGAACACTGAAGCTTTCTTT. Translation gives CASSHAQGMGNTEAFF.

This clonotype has at least ten counts. The chain combines TRBV19 with TRBJ1-3, with TRBD1 identical over 8 bases. The CDR3 spans 16 residues. CDR1 and CDR2 from the germline V gene are LNHDA and SQIVND (reference sequence). The J segment lost 4 bases and the V segment lost 5 bases, leaving 10 bases of the junction unmatched. CDR3 protein: CASSPRGQAIGNTIYF. CDR3 coding DNA: TGTGCCAGTAGTCCGCGGGGACAGGCAATCGGAAACACCATATATTTT.

This clonotype came up many times. The rearrangement uses TRBV12-3 or TRBV12-4 and TRBJ2-5; TRBD2 is a possible D gene (6 bases). Trimming took 2 bases from V and 4 from J, leaving 23 bases between them. The CDR3 extends over 18 amino acids. The CDR3 DNA is TGTGCCAGCAGTTTAAGGAGCGGAGGGGTTGGGGTTACAGAGACCCAGTACTTC. It translates to CASSLRSGGVGVTETQYF.

This clonotype occurred a few times. The rearrangement uses TRBV9 and TRBJ1-2; 9 bases fit TRBD1. The CDR3 extends over 15 amino acids. With 4 bases clipped from V and 5 bases from J, the junction kept 9 bases outside the gene matches. Germline assignment: CDR1 SGDLS and CDR2 YYNGEE. The CDR3 DNA sequence: TGTGCCAGCAGCCCATTTACGACAGGGGGGTATGGCTACACCTTC. Translated, it gives CASSPFTTGGYGYTF.

This sequence joins TRBV12-3 or TRBV12-4 and TRBJ2-7, with 13 bases identical to TRBD2. There are 16 residues in the CDR3. The V segment lost 10 bases and the J segment 1 base; nucleotides outside the gene matches: 10. CDR3 residues: CAISWTSGSSSYEQYF. The CDR3, as DNA: TGTGCCATATCATGGACTAGCGGGAGTTCGTCCTACGAGCAGTACTTC.

This clonotype was seen at least ten times. CDR3 residues: CSVLRPNEQFF. The CDR3 nucleotides are TGCAGCGTCCTTCGCCCCAATGAGCAGTTCTTC. This rearrangement joins TRBV29-1 to TRBJ2-1, with D unresolved. Per germline, CDR1 SQVTM and CDR2 ANQGSEA. The CDR3 is 11 amino acids. Trimming removed 6 bases at V and 6 bases at J, with 9 bases between.

This clonotype was picked up many times. The chain has TRBV7-9 and TRBJ1-1; D remains unclear. The CDR3 sequence is 14 residues long. The germline V gene has CDR1 SEHNR and CDR2 FQNEAQ (reference sequence). Trimming shortened V by 1 base and J by 7 bases, and 13 bases separated the two germline ends. The CDR3 reads CASSLDGREVEAFF. In nucleotides, the CDR3 is TGTGCCAGCAGCTTAGACGGGCGCGAGGTTGAAGCTTTCTTT.

In regard to this clonotype: A much larger clone lies a single base off, so this may be a read error. The V call is TRBV6-6, the J call TRBJ1-6; D remains unclear. Germline V lookup: CDR1 MNHNY, CDR2 SVGAGI (reference sequence). Between the trimmed V and J ends, which lost 7 bases and 5 bases, there was a span of 12 bases. The CDR3 extends over 14 amino acids. The CDR3 loop reads CASNLDGNNSPLHF. The CDR3 coding sequence is TGTGCCAGCAACCTGGACGGCAATAATTCACCCCTCCACTTT.

This clonotype has ten or more counts. The chain is built from TRBV18 and TRBJ2-7; tentative D call: TRBD1 (6 bases). The CDR3 consists of 13 residues. Germline V lookup: CDR1 KGHSH, CDR2 LQKENI. Trimming left V 4 bases short and J 1 base short, with 8 bases between. The DNA for the CDR3 is TGTGCCAGCTCACAGGGGGTGTCCTACGAGCAGTACTTC. Its translation: CASSQGVSYEQYF.

Ten or more counts support this clonotype. The gene calls are TRBV25-1 and TRBJ2-2; unclear D gene. CDR1 and CDR2 (germline): MGHDK, SYGVNS. This CDR3 contains 14 residues. V was clipped by 6 bases and J by 5 bases, with 13 bases between them. Here the CDR3 reads CASSITSETGELFF. The CDR3 DNA reads TGTGCCAGCAGCATCACCTCAGAGACCGGGGAGCTGTTTTTT.

This clonotype was detected ten times or more. The chain uses TRBV6-7 and TRBJ2-1, with 7 positions matching TRBD2. TRBV6-7 carries the ORF label, with uncertain function. The CDR3 sequence is 17 residues long. Unmatched junction bases numbered 15, after V lost 0 bases and J lost 10 bases. CDR3 bases: TGTGCCAGCAGTTACTCCCCTTCGAGCGGGAATAGGCACGAGCAGTTCTTC. Its protein is CASSYSPSSGNRHEQFF.

This clonotype was observed many times. The chain joins TRBV12-3 or TRBV12-4 to TRBJ1-2; possible D gene TRBD1, 5 bases. The ends were cut back, 4 bases at V and 2 bases at J, with 11 bases in the middle. The CDR3 consists of 14 residues. The DNA for the CDR3 is TGTGCCAGCAGTTACCGGGACGGGAACTATGGCTACACCTTC. Translating gives CASSYRDGNYGYTF.

The J gene is TRBJ1-2, the V gene TRBV30; TRBD1 matches 8 bases. J gave up 4 bases and V 2 bases, and 12 bases lay outside the gene matches. In germline, CDR1 is GTSNPN, CDR2 SVGIG (reference sequence). The CDR3 consists of 16 residues. CDR3 DNA: TGTGCCTGGAGTCACCCCCGGCAGGGGGCAGGCTATGGCTACACCTTC. Its translation: CAWSHPRQGAGYGYTF.